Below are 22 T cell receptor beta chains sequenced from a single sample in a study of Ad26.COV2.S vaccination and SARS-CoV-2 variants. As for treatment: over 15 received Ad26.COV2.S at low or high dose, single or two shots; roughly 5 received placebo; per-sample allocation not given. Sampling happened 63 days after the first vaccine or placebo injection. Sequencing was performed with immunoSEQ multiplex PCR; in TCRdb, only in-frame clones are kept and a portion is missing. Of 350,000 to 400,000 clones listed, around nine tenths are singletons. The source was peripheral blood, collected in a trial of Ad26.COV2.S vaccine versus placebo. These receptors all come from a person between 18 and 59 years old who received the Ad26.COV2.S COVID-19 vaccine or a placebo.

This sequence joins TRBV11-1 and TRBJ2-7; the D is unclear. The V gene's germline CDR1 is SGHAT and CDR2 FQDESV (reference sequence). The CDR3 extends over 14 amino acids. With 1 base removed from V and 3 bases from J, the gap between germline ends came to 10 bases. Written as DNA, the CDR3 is TGTGCCAGCAGCTTAGAGGCAGCGAACTACGAGCAGTACTTC. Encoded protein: CASSLEAANYEQYF.

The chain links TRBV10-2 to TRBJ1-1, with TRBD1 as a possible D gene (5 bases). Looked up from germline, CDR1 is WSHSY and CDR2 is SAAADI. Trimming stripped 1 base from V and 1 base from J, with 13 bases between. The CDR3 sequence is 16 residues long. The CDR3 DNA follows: TGCGCCAGCAGTGAGTTAAGTAGACAGACGAACACTGAAGCTTTCTTT. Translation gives CASSELSRQTNTEAFF.

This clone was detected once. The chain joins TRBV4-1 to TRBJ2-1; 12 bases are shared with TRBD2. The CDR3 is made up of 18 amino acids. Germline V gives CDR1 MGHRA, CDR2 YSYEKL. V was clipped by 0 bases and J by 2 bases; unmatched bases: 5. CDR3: CASSQEETSGGAYNEQFF. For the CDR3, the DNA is TGCGCCAGCAGCCAAGAAGAGACTAGCGGGGGCGCCTACAATGAGCAGTTCTTC.

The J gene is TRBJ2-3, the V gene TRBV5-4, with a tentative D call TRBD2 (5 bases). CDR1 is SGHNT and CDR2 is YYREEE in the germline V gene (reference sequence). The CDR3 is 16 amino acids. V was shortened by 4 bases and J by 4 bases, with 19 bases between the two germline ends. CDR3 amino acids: CASSTSLGLESDTQYF. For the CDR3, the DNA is TGTGCCAGCAGCACGTCTCTTGGACTTGAATCAGATACGCAGTATTTT.

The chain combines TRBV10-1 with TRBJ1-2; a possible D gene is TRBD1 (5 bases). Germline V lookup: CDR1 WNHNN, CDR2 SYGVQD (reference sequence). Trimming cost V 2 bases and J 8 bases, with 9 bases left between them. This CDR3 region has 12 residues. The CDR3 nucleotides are TGCGCCAGCAGTGAGGGGACGTCGGGCTACACCTTC. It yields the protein CASSEGTSGYTF.

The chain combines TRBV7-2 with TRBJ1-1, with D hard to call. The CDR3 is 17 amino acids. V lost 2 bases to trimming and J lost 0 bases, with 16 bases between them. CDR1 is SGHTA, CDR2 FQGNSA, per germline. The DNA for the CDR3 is TGTGCCAGCAGCTTATCTAGTATTGGATACATGAACACTGAAGCTTTCTTT. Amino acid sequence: CASSLSSIGYMNTEAFF.

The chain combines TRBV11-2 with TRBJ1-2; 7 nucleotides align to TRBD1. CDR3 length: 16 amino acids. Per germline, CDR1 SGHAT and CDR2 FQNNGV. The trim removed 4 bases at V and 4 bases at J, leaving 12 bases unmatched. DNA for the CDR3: TGTGCCAGCAGCTCAGAGACAGGGAGTCTTTTCTATGGCTACACCTTC. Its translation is CASSSETGSLFYGYTF. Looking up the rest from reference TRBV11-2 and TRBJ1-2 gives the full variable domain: EAGVAQSPRYKIIEKRQSVAFWCNPISGHATLYWYQQILGQGPKLLIQFQNNGVVDDSQLPKDRFSAERLKGVDSTLKIQPAKLEDSAVYLCASSSETGSLFYGYTFGSGTRLTVV.

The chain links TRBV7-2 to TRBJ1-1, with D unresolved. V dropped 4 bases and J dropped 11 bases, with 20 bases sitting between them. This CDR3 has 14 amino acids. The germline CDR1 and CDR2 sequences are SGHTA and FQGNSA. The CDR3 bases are TGTGCCAGCAGCTCCGGTGGGAGAGGGCTTGGCGCTTTCTTT. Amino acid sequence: CASSSGGRGLGAFF. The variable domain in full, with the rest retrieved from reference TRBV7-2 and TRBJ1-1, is GAGVSQSPSNKVTEKGKDVELRCDPISGHTALYWYRQSLGQGLEFLIYFQGNSAPDKSGLPSDRFSAERTGGSVSTLTIQRTQQEDSAVYLCASSSGGRGLGAFFGQGTRLTVV.

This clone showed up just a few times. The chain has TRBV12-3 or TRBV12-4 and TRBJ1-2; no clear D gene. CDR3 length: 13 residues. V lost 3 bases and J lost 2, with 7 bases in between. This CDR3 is CASSLDPNYGYTF. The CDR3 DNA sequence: TGTGCCAGCAGTTTGGATCCCAACTATGGCTACACCTTC.

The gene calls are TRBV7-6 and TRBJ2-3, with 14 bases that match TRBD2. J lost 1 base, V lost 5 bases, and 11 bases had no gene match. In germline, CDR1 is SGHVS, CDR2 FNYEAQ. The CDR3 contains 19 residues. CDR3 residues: CASSPNPGLAGARTDTQYF. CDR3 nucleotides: TGTGCCAGCAGCCCGAACCCGGGACTAGCGGGGGCCCGCACAGATACGCAGTATTTT.

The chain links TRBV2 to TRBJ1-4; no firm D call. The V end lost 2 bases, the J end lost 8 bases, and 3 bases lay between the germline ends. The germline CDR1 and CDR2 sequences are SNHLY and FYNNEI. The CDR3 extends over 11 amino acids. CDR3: CASSELEKLFF. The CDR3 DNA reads TGTGCCAGCAGTGAATTGGAAAAACTGTTTTTT. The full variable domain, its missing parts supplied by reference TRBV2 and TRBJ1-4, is EPEVTQTPSHQVTQMGQEVILRCVPISNHLYFYWYRQILGQKVEFLVSFYNNEISEKSEIFDDQFSVERPDGSNFTLKIRSTKLEDSAMYFCASSELEKLFFGSGTQLSVL.

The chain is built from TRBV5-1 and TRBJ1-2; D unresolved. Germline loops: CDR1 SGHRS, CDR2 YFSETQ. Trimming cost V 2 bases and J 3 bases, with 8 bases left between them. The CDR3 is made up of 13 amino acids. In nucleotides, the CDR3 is TGCGCCAGCAGCTTAGTTTCAGACTATGGCTACACCTTC. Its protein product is CASSLVSDYGYTF.

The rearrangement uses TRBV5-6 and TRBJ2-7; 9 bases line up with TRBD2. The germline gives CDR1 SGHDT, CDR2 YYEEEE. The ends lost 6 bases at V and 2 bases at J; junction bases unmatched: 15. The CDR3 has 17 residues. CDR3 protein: CASTEGSGGPFPYEQYF. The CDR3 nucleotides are TGTGCCAGCACGGAAGGGAGCGGGGGGCCCTTCCCCTACGAGCAGTACTTC.

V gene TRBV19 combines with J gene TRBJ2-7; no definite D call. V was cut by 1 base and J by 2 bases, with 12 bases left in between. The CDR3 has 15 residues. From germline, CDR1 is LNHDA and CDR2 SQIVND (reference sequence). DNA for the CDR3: TGTGCCAGTAGTATAGCCCCCCGCCCGACCTACGAGCAGTACTTC. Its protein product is CASSIAPRPTYEQYF. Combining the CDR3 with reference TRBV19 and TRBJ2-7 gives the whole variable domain DGGITQSPKYLFRKEGQNVTLSCEQNLNHDAMYWYRQDPGQGLRLIYYSQIVNDFQKGDIAEGYSVSREKKESFPLTVTSAQKNPTAFYLCASSIAPRPTYEQYFGPGTRLTVT.

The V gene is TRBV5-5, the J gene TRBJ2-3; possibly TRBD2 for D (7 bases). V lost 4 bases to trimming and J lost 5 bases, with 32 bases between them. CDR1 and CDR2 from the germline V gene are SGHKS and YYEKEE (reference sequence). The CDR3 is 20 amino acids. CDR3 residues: CASSESGGRALNQRRDTQYF. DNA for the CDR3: TGTGCCAGCAGCGAATCCGGGGGGCGCGCCTTGAATCAGCGTCGAGATACGCAGTATTTT.

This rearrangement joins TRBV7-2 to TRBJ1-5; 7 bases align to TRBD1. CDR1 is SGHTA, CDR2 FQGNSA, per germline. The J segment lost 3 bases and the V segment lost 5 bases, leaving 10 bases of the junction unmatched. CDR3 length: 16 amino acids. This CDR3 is CASSPPRTGANQPQHF. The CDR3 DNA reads TGTGCCAGCAGCCCGCCTAGAACAGGGGCCAATCAGCCCCAGCATTTT.

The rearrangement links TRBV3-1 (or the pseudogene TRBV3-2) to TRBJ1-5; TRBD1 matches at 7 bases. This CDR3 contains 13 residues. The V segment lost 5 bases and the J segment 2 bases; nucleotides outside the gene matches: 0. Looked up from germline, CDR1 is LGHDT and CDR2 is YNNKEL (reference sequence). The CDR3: CASSDRGNQPQHF. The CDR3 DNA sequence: TGTGCCAGCAGCGACAGGGGCAATCAGCCCCAGCATTTT.

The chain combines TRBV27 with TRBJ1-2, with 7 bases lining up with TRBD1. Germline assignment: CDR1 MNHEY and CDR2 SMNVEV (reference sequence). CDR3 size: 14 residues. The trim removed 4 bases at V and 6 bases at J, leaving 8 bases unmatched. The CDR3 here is CASSSLQGENGYTF. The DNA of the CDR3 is TGTGCCAGCAGTTCCCTCCAGGGGGAGAATGGCTACACCTTC.

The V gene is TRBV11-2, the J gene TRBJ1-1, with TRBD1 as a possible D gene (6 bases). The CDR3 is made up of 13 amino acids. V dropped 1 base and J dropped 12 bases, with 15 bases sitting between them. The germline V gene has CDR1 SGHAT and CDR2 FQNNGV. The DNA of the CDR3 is TGTGCCAGCAGCTTAGGGGCCAGGGGTGCGACTTTCTTT. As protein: CASSLGARGATFF.

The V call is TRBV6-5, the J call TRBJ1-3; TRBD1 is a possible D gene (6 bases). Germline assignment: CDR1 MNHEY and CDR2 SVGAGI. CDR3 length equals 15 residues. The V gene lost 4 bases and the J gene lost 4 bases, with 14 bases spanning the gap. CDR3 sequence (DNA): TGTGCCAGCAGTTGGCTGGGGGCGAGGGGAAACACCATATATTTT. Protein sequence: CASSWLGARGNTIYF.

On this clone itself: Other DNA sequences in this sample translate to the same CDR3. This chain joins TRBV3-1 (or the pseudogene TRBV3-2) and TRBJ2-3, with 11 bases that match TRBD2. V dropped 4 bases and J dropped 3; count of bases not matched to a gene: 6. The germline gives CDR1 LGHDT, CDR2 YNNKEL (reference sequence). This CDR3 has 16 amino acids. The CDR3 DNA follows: TGTGCCAGCAGCCCCTATAGCGGGGGGGGGACAGATACGCAGTATTTT. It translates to CASSPYSGGGTDTQYF.

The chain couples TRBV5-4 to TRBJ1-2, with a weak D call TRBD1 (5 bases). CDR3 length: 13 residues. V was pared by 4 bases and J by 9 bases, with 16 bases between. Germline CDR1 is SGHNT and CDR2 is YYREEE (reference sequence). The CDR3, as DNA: TGTGCCAGCAGCACCGGGACGGCGGGGAGCTACACCTTC. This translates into CASSTGTAGSYTF.